The source of this T cell receptor beta chain is a study of early T cells in non-severe SARS-CoV-2 infection (dated by TCRdb to 2020 to 2023). Background on the whole study: Because TCR sequencing was done on bulk RNA from unsorted whole blood, the alpha and beta chains could not be paired. What the study reported, not specific to this receptor: VDJdb matching was skewed toward anti-spike CD8 responses and likely underestimated virus-specific expansions, missing private and CD4 specificities.

The germline V gene sets CDR1 to KGHSH and CDR2 to LQKENI. The CDR3 starts with the cysteine, ends with the phenylalanine, and has 15 residues. The sequence is cut down to CDR3 DNA, 45 bases in frame from base 1. The germline V end is reduced by 3 bases and the J end by 3 bases; junction bases left unmatched: 2. Ten or more counts support this clonotype. Its antigen is still unknown. Per-base quality was not reported, and no clone a single base away is much larger than it. Libraries came from 5' RACE. Data came from a NextSeq 500. The TCR library protocol attached unique molecular identifiers to individual cDNA molecules to correct for sequencing error and PCR bias. Both TCR alpha and beta chains were sequenced, and tight co-correlation was observed between alpha and beta sequence abundances in each sample. Regarding the original processing steps: Decombinator V4 was used to annotate the V gene, J gene and CDR3 of the TCR sequences. TCRs were defined as expanded if a significant change between any two time points was detected under a Poisson model with p below 0.0001. TCR abundances were normalised to the total number of TCRs sequenced per sample and expressed as counts per million. TRAV1-2 paired with TRAJ12, TRAJ20 or TRAJ33 defined MAIT TCRs, while TRAV10 paired with TRAJ18 defined iNKT TCRs. VDJdb, accessed on 1 November 2021, was searched for TCRs annotated for CMV, EBV and SARS-CoV-2, and TCRs annotated for more than one antigen were excluded. TCRdb itself trimmed the public reads at Q25 with fastp, ran MiXCR and retained productive beta chains. Records with the same CDR3 protein are collapsed into one entry carrying the most frequent genes and DNA. TCRdb, rather than the study authors, made the V and J calls. Counted in this sample were around 40,000 distinct CDR3 sequences; about a tenth of them appeared once. The top ten hold about a tenth of the sample.

Set within a cohort of healthcare workers in London, UK, this nested case-control study involved weekly PCR testing of nasopharyngeal swabs along with blood sampling. Between 23 and 31 March 2020, the week of the UK lockdown, healthcare workers were enrolled and then followed up weekly for as long as 16 weeks. The sequenced sample consisted of whole blood. The sequence was collected from an adult who was a healthcare worker with PCR-confirmed SARS-CoV-2 infection or an uninfected control (not recorded which). This sequence uses TRBV18 and TRBJ1-6; TRBD1 fits 7 bases in the junction. The CDR3 in this case is CASSPRDSYNSPLHF. The nucleotide sequence is given as TGTGCCAGCTCACCCCGGGACAGCTATAATTCACCCCTCCACTTT.